The T cell receptor beta chain under discussion was sequenced for a study of Tregs in tolerant kidney transplant recipients. This CDR3 contains 13 residues. Germline V gene data show CDR1 as SGHRS and CDR2 as YFSETQ. Trimming cost V 3 bases and J 7 bases; bases outside gene matches: 3. Produced via immunoSEQ multiplex PCR; TCRdb's table is partial and in-frame only. The data hold 100,000 to 130,000 clones, with around 89% observed a single time. This clone was seen a few times. The chain recombines TRBV5-1 with TRBJ2-4; 8 nucleotides agree with TRBD2. The source material was CD4+ T cells from blood, sampled before the transplant. The TCR was taken from a human donor who received a combined kidney and bone marrow transplant. Written as DNA, the CDR3 is TGCGCCAGCAGCTCGGGAGGGACTAACATTCAGTACTTC. Amino acids: CASSSGGTNIQYF.